This T cell receptor (beta chain) was sequenced during a study of T cell repertoires in cytomegalovirus infection. This clonotype was picked up one time. Its antigen is still unknown. One entry per CDR3 protein results from TCRdb running MiXCR on the reads. Among more than 65,000 distinct CDR3 sequences listed, approximately 45% were seen once. V was cut by 3 bases and J by 5 bases, with 16 bases left in between. The germline gives CDR1 SGHVS, CDR2 FNYEAQ. This CDR3 is 15 amino acids long. This clonotype originated in a human donor in good health (CMV status not recorded). Some clones in this sample may be carry-over from other donors' samples. The sample was CD8+ T cells from cultured PBMCs, taken from culture after CMV antigen stimulation. V is TRBV7-6 and J is TRBJ2-5; TRBD1 or TRBD2 may be the D gene (6 bases each). The CDR3 DNA follows: TGTGCCAGCAGCTTTTTCGTGGGGGGCGGGGAGACCCAGTACTTC. Residues: CASSFFVGGGETQYF.